The sequence of this T cell receptor beta chain was determined in a study of CD8 T cells in Susac syndrome. Of note for this clonotype: What it binds is unknown.

Points from the study as a whole: Acknowledgment was made by the study that its TCR sequencing and HLA analysis involved a relatively small number of individuals.

CD8+ and CD4+ T cells taken from blood had their TCR beta sequenced. The authors negatively isolated CD8+ and CD4+ T cells and FACS-enriched TEMRA cells. It was with random hexamers that about 0.45 to 1 ug RNA was reverse transcribed. The amplification used immunoSEQ multiplex PCR on TCR beta CDR3; it spanned 54 Vbeta and 13 Jbeta. TCRdb processed the immunoSEQ multiplex PCR reads anew with MiXCR; each CDR3 protein has one entry. This sample carries roughly 180,000 distinct CDR3 sequences, approximately 94% of them seen once, and the ten largest clones take about 0.1%. The TCR sequence derives from a human donor in good health. The sample taken for sequencing was CD4+ T cells from PBMCs.

This chain's CDR3 is CASFGGFGEAFF. The CDR3 region has the DNA TGTGCCAGCTTCGGGGGCTTCGGTGAAGCTTTCTTT. The V gene is TRBV28, the J gene TRBJ1-1; D is perhaps TRBD1 (6 bases). This CDR3 comprises 12 residues. Germline values: CDR1 MDHEN, CDR2 SYDVKM. V gave up 8 bases and J gave up 7 bases, with 14 bases separating them.